This entry lists 17 T cell receptor beta chains sequenced from one sample in a study of human T cells and chemical hapten exposure. Specified time point: pre-sensitization, week 0. The treatment was: therapeutic diphenylcyclopropenone sensitization with weekly scalp DPC. MiXCR was run by TCRdb on the RACE reads, yielding one entry per CDR3 protein. The profile shows approximately 180,000 distinct CDR3 sequences, approximately 29% of them singletons. The sequences come from whole blood, collected in connection with sensitization to the hapten diphenylcyclopropenone (DPC). These receptor sequences come from a woman aged 25 to 39 with alopecia areata. Some clones in this sample may be carry-over from other donors' samples.

This clonotype has at least ten counts. The chain combines TRBV29-1 with TRBJ2-5, with TRBD1 as a possible D gene (6 bases). CDR3 length: 11 residues. Germline loops: CDR1 SQVTM, CDR2 ANQGSEA. Trimming pared 7 bases from V and 3 bases from J, leaving 9 bases between. The CDR3 DNA is TGCAGCGCCCGGACAGAAGAGACCCAGTACTTC. Its translation is CSARTEETQYF.

This clonotype occurred a few times. The chain recombines TRBV20-1 with TRBJ2-3, with 9 bases aligning to TRBD2. This CDR3 is built from 16 residues. Per the germline V gene, CDR1 is DFQATT and CDR2 is SNEGSKA (reference sequence). Trimming took 3 bases from V and 2 from J; bases not matched to a gene: 9. CDR3 nucleotides: TGCAGTGCTAGTGACTTTAGCGGGGGCCACACAGATACGCAGTATTTT. This codes for CSASDFSGGHTDTQYF.

This clonotype has at least ten counts. The chain combines TRBV12-3 or TRBV12-4 with TRBJ1-3; TRBD1 aligns across 7 bases. The CDR3 has 15 amino acids. V was pared by 6 bases and J by 3 bases, with 8 bases of the junction left unmatched. The CDR3, as DNA: TGTGCCAGCAGCTCAACAGGGGTGGGTGGAAACACCATATATTTT. It codes for CASSSTGVGGNTIYF.

V usage is TRBV15 and J usage is TRBJ1-2; D may be TRBD1 (6 bases). In germline, CDR1 is LNHNV, CDR2 YYDKDF (reference sequence). CDR3 length: 12 residues. Trimming shortened V by 5 bases and J by 4 bases, and 8 bases separated the two germline ends. Here the CDR3 DNA reads TGTGCCACCAGCGCGGACAGCTATGGCTACACCTTC. It is translated as CATSADSYGYTF.

In this sample, this clonotype turned up a few times. J is TRBJ2-2 and V is TRBV12-3 or TRBV12-4; D is possibly TRBD2 (6 bases). The V end was cut by 6 bases, the J end by 2 bases, with 7 bases between. The CDR3 is made up of 13 amino acids. The CDR3 sequence is CASRRDNTGELFF. CDR3 sequence (DNA): TGTGCCAGCAGGCGGGATAACACCGGGGAGCTGTTTTTT.

This clonotype was found a few times. This rearrangement joins TRBV5-1 to TRBJ2-1, with D unclear. The CDR3 runs to 14 residues. Germline V CDR1 and CDR2: SGHRS, YFSETQ. V dropped 0 bases and J dropped 8 bases, with 12 bases sitting between them. The DNA for the CDR3 is TGCGCCAGCAGCTTGGTGAGTAGCATCGATGAGCAGTTCTTC. This translates into CASSLVSSIDEQFF.

This rearrangement joins TRBV18 to TRBJ1-5, with TRBD1 identical over 7 bases. J gave up 6 bases and V 5 bases, and 4 bases lay outside the gene matches. The germline V gene encodes CDR1 KGHSH and CDR2 LQKENI. This CDR3 has 13 residues. This chain's CDR3 is CASSGTDVQPQHF. The CDR3 DNA reads as TGTGCCAGCTCAGGGACAGATGTTCAGCCCCAGCATTTT.

There are a few counts of this clonotype. V is TRBV7-2 and J is TRBJ2-7; D tentatively fits TRBD1 or TRBD2 (7 bases each). CDR3 length: 15 amino acids. Germline V CDR1 and CDR2: SGHTA, FQGNSA. V was trimmed by 2 bases and J by 3 bases, leaving 14 bases between them. The CDR3 DNA reads TGTGCCAGCAGCTTATCGGCAGGGGGGGGCTACGAGCAGTACTTC. This encodes CASSLSAGGGYEQYF. Supplemented by reference TRBV7-2 and TRBJ2-7, the full variable domain reads GAGVSQSPSNKVTEKGKDVELRCDPISGHTALYWYRQSLGQGLEFLIYFQGNSAPDKSGLPSDRFSAERTGGSVSTLTIQRTQQEDSAVYLCASSLSAGGGYEQYFGPGTRLTVT.

In its sample, this clonotype was seen a few times. CDR3 nucleotide sequence: TGTGCCACCTGTCCGACACTCACGAGTGAAAAACTGTTTTTT. Translating it yields CATCPTLTSEKLFF. V usage is TRBV10-3 and J usage is TRBJ1-4; no firm D call. Trimming stripped 10 bases from V and 7 bases from J, with 19 bases between. The CDR3 consists of 14 residues. Looked up from germline, CDR1 is ENHRY and CDR2 is SYGVKD.

This clonotype has a handful of counts. This chain uses TRBV5-1 with TRBJ2-5, with D hard to call. The V end was cut by 2 bases, the J end by 0 bases, with 8 bases between. The CDR3 contains 14 residues. Germline CDR1 SGHRS, CDR2 YFSETQ. The CDR3 sequence is CASSFADYQETQYF. CDR3 nucleotide sequence: TGCGCCAGCAGCTTTGCCGACTACCAAGAGACCCAGTACTTC.

Only a few counts were recorded for this clonotype. V is TRBV6-6 and J is TRBJ1-1; 7 positions agree with TRBD1. With 7 bases clipped from V and 1 base from J, the junction kept 3 bases outside the gene matches. This CDR3 has 13 amino acids. CDR1 and CDR2 from the germline V gene are MNHNY and SVGAGI (reference sequence). CDR3: CASTRTGNTEAFF. The CDR3, as DNA: TGTGCCAGCACCAGGACAGGGAACACTGAAGCTTTCTTT.

There are many counts of this clonotype. The chain links TRBV6-2 or TRBV6-3 to TRBJ2-2, with 12 bases lining up with TRBD1. Germline V gene sequence: CDR1 MNHEY, CDR2 SVGEGT. The CDR3 contains 17 residues. The ends lost 6 bases at V and 3 bases at J; junction bases unmatched: 8. In DNA, the CDR3 is TGTGCCAGCAGCCGGCGGGACAGGGGGCTCGACACCGGGGAGCTGTTTTTT. The encoded protein is CASSRRDRGLDTGELFF.

V gene TRBV7-9 combines with J gene TRBJ2-3; D not certain. This CDR3 comprises 16 residues. V was trimmed by 3 bases and J by 1 base, leaving 14 bases between them. The germline CDR1 and CDR2 sequences are SEHNR and FQNEAQ (reference sequence). The CDR3 sequence is CASSLMAVFGTDTQYF. The CDR3 nucleotides are TGTGCCAGCAGCTTGATGGCTGTCTTCGGCACAGATACGCAGTATTTT.

This clonotype occurred a few times. The chain is built from TRBV28 and TRBJ1-2, with 10 bases aligning to TRBD1. Germline CDR1 reads MDHEN; CDR2 reads SYDVKM. The V and J ends lost 6 bases and 8 bases, in that order; junction bases with no gene match: 9. This CDR3 has 14 residues. The CDR3 DNA is TGTGCCAGCAGGGGGACAGGGGATCGAGGAGGCTACACCTTC. Translating gives CASRGTGDRGGYTF.

V gene TRBV11-1 combines with J gene TRBJ2-3; no firm D call. Germline V gene sequence: CDR1 SGHAT, CDR2 FQDESV (reference sequence). CDR3 length equals 13 residues. V was trimmed by 5 bases and J by 4 bases, leaving 10 bases between them. The CDR3 nucleotides are TGTGCCAGCAGCCGGCTAAGGGCAGATACGCAGTATTTT. Translation gives CASSRLRADTQYF.

The chain is built from TRBV20-1 and TRBJ2-1; TRBD2 is a possible D gene (5 bases). The ends were cut back, 5 bases at V and 7 bases at J, with 15 bases in the middle. This CDR3 region has 13 residues. Germline CDR1 DFQATT, CDR2 SNEGSKA (reference sequence). Here the CDR3 DNA reads TGCAGTGCTCCAATGGGAGTTCGAAATGAGCAGTTCTTC. Its protein product is CSAPMGVRNEQFF.

Here the CDR3 DNA reads TGTGCCAGAAGCCATACCTTACCCTACGAGCAGTACTTC. Encoded protein: CARSHTLPYEQYF. This rearrangement joins TRBV5-3 to TRBJ2-7; D gene ambiguous. Being an ORF, TRBV5-3 has a function that is uncertain. V was shortened by 4 bases and J by 2 bases, with 10 bases between the two germline ends. The CDR3 is 13 residues long.